The sequence of this T cell receptor beta chain was determined in a study of cytomegalovirus exposure and HLA in healthy donors (dated by TCRdb to between 2016 and 2019). About the full investigation: According to a later analysis, the 120 or so validation repertoires were produced on the same platform as the 700 or so repertoires of the first cohort. The aim of the study was to test whether cataloging public T cell receptors could identify signatures of past pathogen exposure. Besides the first cohort of about 730 subjects, a separate validation cohort made up of 95 to 150 different subjects was used. The study combined high-throughput TCR immunosequencing, statistical association of individual TCRs with disease status, and machine learning to predict cytomegalovirus infection status.

About this clone itself: The antigen it binds to is not known. Per-nucleotide qualities are absent, and no much larger clonotype sits a single base away. Other nucleotide sequences in the sample specify the same CDR3.

What the authors observed across the whole study: A later analysis lacked HLA typing for the validation cohort, so it scored co-occurrence in that cohort across all 120 or so repertoires. Cytomegalovirus status was reported to be diagnosed by the classifier with high specificity and sensitivity in both the original and validation cohorts. Subsequent analysis determined that TCRs grouped into clusters in the first cohort also showed a tendency toward co-occurrence across the 120 or so validation repertoires, and 94% of cluster scores exceeded 0. The study listed 150 to 200 TCR beta chains as associated with cytomegalovirus. Three of the identified cytomegalovirus-associated TCR beta chains were confirmed in vitro to be specific for cytomegalovirus antigens. While some public TCRs were present in many individuals, most TCR sequences turned up only very rarely across donors. According to the authors, the approach could potentially be generalized to other disease states and immunological phenotypes.

The donors were included in the validation cohort of 120 subjects, a group kept apart from the roughly 700-subject first cohort. From cysteine to phenylalanine, the CDR3 is 14 amino acids long. Left in the record is the CDR3 DNA by itself, 42 bases read in frame from the first base. Germline trimming amounts to 3 bases on V and 9 bases on J, with 3 as the count of junction bases outside the gene matches. CDR1 SGHVS and CDR2 FNYEAQ are derived from the germline V gene. Libraries were constructed by the immunoSEQ multiplex PCR assay. As for how the authors treated the data: A statistical classification framework was developed to diagnose cytomegalovirus status using the catalog of TCR beta chain sequences. TCRdb mirrors the immuneACCESS table, restricted to in-frame sequences. Some clones are absent from its copies; in checked studies, under half trace to an unresolved V gene, and the reason for the others is unknown. V and J calls and clone size follow that table, whereas D and trimming were derived from the DNA. Across this sample there are about 280,000 clones, with roughly 88% seen only once. The top ten constitute approximately 0.88% of the sample.

Recombination connected TRBV7-6 to TRBJ1-6; 9 bases in the junction line up with TRBD1. The sequence derives from a young woman in good health and CMV-seronegative. Input material: PBMCs. The DNA sequence is as follows: TGTGCCAGCAGCTTGGGACAGGGAGGTTCACCCCTCCACTTT. The encoded protein is CASSLGQGGSPLHF.